The 21 T cell receptor beta chains reported below all come from one sample, sequenced in a study of control samples from healthy donors and cancer patients. Sequencing was performed with immunoSEQ multiplex PCR; in TCRdb, only in-frame clones are kept and a portion is missing. The top ten hold over 10% of the sample, which has more than 85,000 clones, roughly four fifths seen once. Material: blood. The receptors shown here come from a woman aged 45 to 65 in good health.

This rearrangement joins TRBV3-1 (or the pseudogene TRBV3-2) to TRBJ2-1; a weak D match, TRBD2 (5 bases). Germline assignment: CDR1 LGHDT and CDR2 YNNKEL (reference sequence). This CDR3 comprises 12 residues. Between the trimmed V and J ends, which lost 1 base and 12 bases, there was a span of 10 bases. The CDR3 here is CASSQVGMTQFF. CDR3 coding DNA: TGTGCCAGCAGCCAAGTCGGGATGACGCAGTTCTTC.

This sequence joins TRBV2 and TRBJ2-2; the match to TRBD2 covers 11 bases. The CDR3 runs 14 residues. Per germline, CDR1 SNHLY and CDR2 FYNNEI. Trimming cost V 8 bases and J 1 base; bases outside gene matches: 0. CDR3 protein: CASGLAGNTGELFF. CDR3 coding DNA: TGTGCCAGCGGACTAGCGGGGAACACCGGGGAGCTGTTTTTT.

This clone was counted a single time. The rearrangement links TRBV18 to TRBJ1-1; possibly TRBD1 for D (6 bases). Germline lookup yields CDR1 KGHSH and CDR2 LQKENI. The CDR3 has 14 residues. Trimming shortened V by 6 bases and J by 2 bases, and 13 bases separated the two germline ends. CDR3 coding DNA: TGTGCCAGCTCGCGACAGGAGACCAACACTGAAGCTTTCTTT. Translating it yields CASSRQETNTEAFF.

In nucleotides, the CDR3 is TGTGCCACCGGGGACAGCCCCTACGAGCAGTACTTC. It translates to CATGDSPYEQYF. The chain uses TRBV13 and TRBJ2-7; 7 bases map to TRBD1. This CDR3 region has 12 residues. The V and J ends lost 10 bases and 2 bases, in that order; junction bases with no gene match: 5. The germline gives CDR1 PRHDT, CDR2 FYEKMQ (reference sequence).

The chain uses TRBV4-2 and TRBJ2-3; D uncertain. This CDR3 spans 15 amino acids. Germline CDR1 is LGHNA and CDR2 is YNFKEQ. Trimming took 1 base from V and 1 from J, leaving 9 bases between them. The CDR3 DNA follows: TGTGCCAGCAGCCAAGTGGTTCTGGGCACAGATACGCAGTATTTT. This encodes CASSQVVLGTDTQYF.

This chain links TRBV7-3 with TRBJ1-1, with D maybe TRBD1 (5 bases). CDR1 and CDR2 from the germline V gene are SGHTA and FQGTGA. The V end was cut by 5 bases, the J end by 4 bases, with 11 bases between. This CDR3 region has 13 residues. In DNA form, the CDR3 reads TGTGCCAGCAGCCCTTTGGGGGGCACTGAAGCTTTCTTT. It translates to CASSPLGGTEAFF.

The chain employs TRBV28 and TRBJ2-2, with 7 bases fitting TRBD1. The V segment lost 5 bases and the J segment 4 bases; nucleotides outside the gene matches: 4. The CDR3 contains 14 residues. In germline, CDR1 is MDHEN, CDR2 SYDVKM. CDR3 protein: CASSLDRATGELFF. The CDR3 nucleotides are TGTGCCAGCAGTCTCGACAGGGCCACCGGGGAGCTGTTTTTT. Complete variable domain (other parts from reference TRBV28 and TRBJ2-2): DVKVTQSSRYLVKRTGEKVFLECVQDMDHENMFWYRQDPGLGLRLIYFSYDVKMKEKGDIPEGYSVSREKKERFSLILESASTNQTSMYLCASSLDRATGELFFGEGSRLTVL.

The genes are TRBV19 and TRBJ1-3; D call uncertain. The CDR3 has 14 amino acids. Germline V gene lookup returns CDR1 LNHDA and CDR2 SQIVND (reference sequence). V was cut by 10 bases and J by 0 bases, with 13 bases left in between. CDR3 in amino acids: CATSPQVSGNTIYF. DNA of the CDR3: TGTGCCACCTCCCCCCAGGTCTCTGGAAACACCATATATTTT.

The gene calls are TRBV6-6 and TRBJ1-2; no clear D gene. V lost 0 bases to trimming and J lost 0 bases, with 5 bases between them. This CDR3 spans 14 amino acids. CDR1 and CDR2 (germline): MNHNY, SVGAGI (reference sequence). The CDR3 loop is CASSYSTPNYGYTF. In DNA form, the CDR3 reads TGTGCCAGCAGTTACTCTACTCCTAACTATGGCTACACCTTC.

The genes are TRBV10-3 and TRBJ2-1, with TRBD2 matching 13 bases. CDR1 is ENHRY and CDR2 is SYGVKD in the germline V gene. V was clipped by 8 bases and J by 9 bases; unmatched bases: 7. The CDR3 has 14 residues. CDR3 amino acids: CAISGLAGEREQFF. Here the CDR3 DNA reads TGTGCCATCTCCGGACTAGCGGGAGAGCGTGAGCAGTTCTTC.

The V and J genes are TRBV19 and TRBJ1-2; D gene ambiguous. V lost 7 bases and J 6 bases, leaving 6 bases between the germline ends. The CDR3 runs 10 residues. In germline, CDR1 is LNHDA, CDR2 SQIVND (reference sequence). The CDR3 bases are TGTGCCAGTATTGGGGATGGCTACACCTTC. Protein sequence: CASIGDGYTF.

This clone was seen a handful of times. The chain has TRBV6-2 or TRBV6-3 and TRBJ1-4, with no clear D. Looked up from germline, CDR1 is MNHEY and CDR2 is SVGEGT. V was cut by 6 bases and J by 11 bases, with 13 bases left in between. The CDR3 sequence is 12 residues long. The chain's CDR3 is CASSVRSGKLFF. CDR3 nucleotides: TGTGCCAGCAGCGTACGATCCGGCAAACTGTTTTTT.

The chain recombines TRBV11-2 with TRBJ2-6; D not certain. The CDR3 runs 14 residues. Trimming took 1 base from V and 1 from J, leaving 2 bases between them. Germline CDR1 reads SGHAT; CDR2 reads FQNNGV. The CDR3 is CASSLVSGANVLTF. The CDR3 nucleotides are TGTGCCAGCAGCTTAGTATCTGGGGCCAACGTCCTGACTTTC. The full variable domain, with the rest looked up from reference TRBV11-2 and TRBJ2-6, is EAGVAQSPRYKIIEKRQSVAFWCNPISGHATLYWYQQILGQGPKLLIQFQNNGVVDDSQLPKDRFSAERLKGVDSTLKIQPAKLEDSAVYLCASSLVSGANVLTFGAGSRLTVL.

The chain joins TRBV3-1 (or the pseudogene TRBV3-2) to TRBJ2-1; 8 nucleotides align to TRBD2. Germline V lookup: CDR1 LGHDT, CDR2 YNNKEL (reference sequence). V shed 4 bases and J 6 bases; nucleotides not matched to a gene: 5. The CDR3 length is 14 residues. CDR3 protein: CASSRVAGLNEQFF. Written as DNA, the CDR3 is TGTGCCAGCAGCCGGGTAGCGGGACTCAATGAGCAGTTCTTC.

This sequence joins TRBV6-6 and TRBJ2-2; D tentatively fits TRBD1 or TRBD2 (5 bases each). V shed 6 bases and J shed 4 bases, with 9 bases lying between them. The CDR3 spans 13 residues. Germline CDR1 MNHNY, CDR2 SVGAGI (reference sequence). The CDR3 bases are TGTGCCAGCAGAAAAGGGACCACCGGGGAGCTGTTTTTT. Translated, it gives CASRKGTTGELFF.

The V gene is TRBV30, the J gene TRBJ1-1, with D possibly TRBD1 on 5 matching bases. The CDR3 extends over 14 amino acids. V lost 5 bases and J 1 base, leaving 14 bases between the germline ends. Germline CDR1 GTSNPN, CDR2 SVGIG (reference sequence). CDR3 in amino acids: CAWLTGTGNTEAFF. For the CDR3, the DNA is TGTGCCTGGTTGACGGGGACGGGGAACACTGAAGCTTTCTTT.

The V call is TRBV19, the J call TRBJ1-1; D is uncertain. The CDR3 totals 12 residues. With 0 bases removed from V and 7 bases from J, the gap between germline ends came to 6 bases. Germline values: CDR1 LNHDA, CDR2 SQIVND (reference sequence). DNA for the CDR3: TGTGCCAGTAGTATAGATCAGTATGAAGCTTTCTTT. This sequence encodes CASSIDQYEAFF.

V is TRBV19 and J is TRBJ2-5, with D possibly TRBD2 on 5 matching bases. V dropped 5 bases and J dropped 3 bases, with 28 bases sitting between them. Germline V gene data show CDR1 as LNHDA and CDR2 as SQIVND (reference sequence). This CDR3 region has 19 residues. CDR3: CASSPRAGSDLVAEETQYF. The CDR3 coding sequence is TGTGCCAGTAGTCCCCGGGCGGGTAGCGACCTTGTTGCTGAAGAGACCCAGTACTTC.

The chain is built from TRBV3-1 (or the pseudogene TRBV3-2) and TRBJ1-5; 7 bases match TRBD1. V trimming: 5 bases; J trimming: 5 bases; junction bases outside the gene matches: 9. The CDR3 consists of 15 residues. Germline V gives CDR1 LGHDT, CDR2 YNNKEL (reference sequence). The CDR3 region has the DNA TGTGCCAGCAGCGGGGGGAGGGGGCCGGATCAGCCCCAGCATTTT. Protein product: CASSGGRGPDQPQHF.

The genes are TRBV11-2 and TRBJ1-6, with D maybe TRBD1 (6 bases). This CDR3 is built from 18 residues. Per germline, CDR1 SGHAT and CDR2 FQNNGV. V shed 5 bases and J shed 0 bases, with 17 bases lying between them. This CDR3 reads CASSGHFTGSSYNSPLHF. DNA of the CDR3: TGTGCCAGCAGCGGCCACTTCACAGGGAGCTCCTATAATTCACCCCTCCACTTT.

The rearrangement links TRBV5-1 to TRBJ2-7; 7 bases are a match to TRBD1. V dropped 4 bases and J dropped 3; count of bases not matched to a gene: 7. Germline CDR1 and CDR2: SGHRS and YFSETQ. The CDR3 runs to 14 residues. In DNA, the CDR3 is TGCGCCAGCAGCCAAAGACAGGGAAACTACGAGCAGTACTTC. Its protein product is CASSQRQGNYEQYF.